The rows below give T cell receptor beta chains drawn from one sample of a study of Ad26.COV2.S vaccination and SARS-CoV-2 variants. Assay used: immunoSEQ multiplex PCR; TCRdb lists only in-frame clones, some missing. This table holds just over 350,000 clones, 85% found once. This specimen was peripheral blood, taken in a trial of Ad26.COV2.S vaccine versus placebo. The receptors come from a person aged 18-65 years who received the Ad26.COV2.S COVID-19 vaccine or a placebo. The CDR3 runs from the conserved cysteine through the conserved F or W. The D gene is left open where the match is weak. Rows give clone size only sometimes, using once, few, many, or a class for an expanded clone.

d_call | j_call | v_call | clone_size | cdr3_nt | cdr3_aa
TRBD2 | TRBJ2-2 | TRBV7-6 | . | TGTGCCAGCAGCTCAACGGGGGGGAACACCGGGGAGCTGTTTTTT | CASSSTGGNTGELFF
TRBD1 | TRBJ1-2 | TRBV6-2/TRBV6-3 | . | TGTGCCAGCAGTTCCCTCCCGACAGGGAACGGCTACACCTTC | CASSSLPTGNGYTF
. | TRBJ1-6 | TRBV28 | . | TGTGCCAGCATCAATGATTTAGGTTCACCCCTCCACTTT | CASINDLGSPLHF
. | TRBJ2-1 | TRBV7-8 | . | TGTGCCAGCAGCTTTTACAGGGGGAGGGATGAGCAGTTCTTC | CASSFYRGRDEQFF
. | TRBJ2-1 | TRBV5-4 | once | TGTGCCAGCAGCCAAGGCGGTTGGACGAGCTCCTACAATGAGCAGTTCTTC | CASSQGGWTSSYNEQFF
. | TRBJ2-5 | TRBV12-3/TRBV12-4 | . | TGTGCCAGCACTCCAGCGTGGCAAGAGACCCAGTACTTC | CASTPAWQETQYF
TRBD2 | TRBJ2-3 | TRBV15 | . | TGTGCCACCAGCAGAGTTAGGAGCGGGGGGGCCGGAGATACGCAGTATTTT | CATSRVRSGGAGDTQYF
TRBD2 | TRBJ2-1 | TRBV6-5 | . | TGTGCCAGCAGTTATTTCAGCGGGAGCTCCTACAATGAGCAGTTCTTC | CASSYFSGSSYNEQFF
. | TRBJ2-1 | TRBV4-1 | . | TGCGCCAGCAGCCAAGCTCGCCTCTTGTGGAATGAGCAGTTCTTC | CASSQARLLWNEQFF
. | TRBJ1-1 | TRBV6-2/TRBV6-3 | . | TGTGCCAGCAGTTACTCGACGGGAGGGACTGAAGCTTTCTTT | CASSYSTGGTEAFF
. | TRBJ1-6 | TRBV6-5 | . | TGTGCCAGCAGTTACTCGGCCGGCTGGGGTTCACCCCTCCACTTT | CASSYSAGWGSPLHF
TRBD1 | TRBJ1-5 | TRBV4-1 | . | TGCGCCAGCAGCCAAGTTGGGGCAGGGGGAAATCAGCCCCAGCATTTT | CASSQVGAGGNQPQHF
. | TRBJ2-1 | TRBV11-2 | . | TGTGCCAGCAGCCTGCTAAACTCCTACAATGAGCAGTTCTTC | CASSLLNSYNEQFF
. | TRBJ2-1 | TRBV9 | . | TGTGCCAGCAGGCCGCTGAGCTCCTACAATGAGCAGTTCTTC | CASRPLSSYNEQFF
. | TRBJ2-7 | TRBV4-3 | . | TGCGCCAGCAGCCAAGAGGAGAGAGGGGGGAGGCCCTACGAGCAGTACTTC | CASSQEERGGRPYEQYF
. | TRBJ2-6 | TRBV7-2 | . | TGTGCCAGCAGCCTACCAGGGTTCGGGGCCAACGTCCTGACTTTC | CASSLPGFGANVLTF
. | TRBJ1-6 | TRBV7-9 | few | TGTGCCAGCTCAGGGGACCCTAATTCACCCCTCCACTTT | CASSGDPNSPLHF
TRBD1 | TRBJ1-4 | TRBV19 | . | TGTGCCAGTAATCAGGGGGCTACTGAAAAACTGTTTTTT | CASNQGATEKLFF